Shown below are 3 T cell receptor beta chains from a single sample sequenced in a study of blood T cell repertoires in COVID-19. Measured with immunoSEQ multiplex PCR; TCRdb has only the in-frame clones, and not every one. The repertoire holds some 200,000 clones, with 80% as singletons. Sequencing was carried out using peripheral blood. The receptors derive from a woman aged 70-85 years with acute or convalescent COVID-19.

The rearrangement links TRBV18 to TRBJ2-2; the D is unclear. Germline CDR1 reads KGHSH; CDR2 reads LQKENI. CDR3 size: 18 residues. Trimming cost V 2 bases and J 5 bases, with 21 bases left between them. The CDR3 bases are TGTGCCAGCTCACCAATCACCCGAACTACTCAGAGGACCGGGGAGCTGTTTTTT. Amino acids: CASSPITRTTQRTGELFF.

The chain employs TRBV30 and TRBJ2-2, with D possibly TRBD2 on 7 matching bases. Germline loops: CDR1 GTSNPN, CDR2 SVGIG (reference sequence). Trimming shortened V by 5 bases and J by 5 bases, and 18 bases separated the two germline ends. The CDR3 spans 15 residues. The CDR3 reads CAWGRGGAPTGELFF. The DNA of the CDR3 is TGTGCCTGGGGACGAGGGGGGGCCCCAACCGGGGAGCTGTTTTTT. The full variable domain, rest sourced from reference TRBV30 and TRBJ2-2, is SQTIHQWPATLVQPVGSPLSLECTVEGTSNPNLYWYRQAAGRGLQLLFYSVGIGQISSEVPQNLSASRPQDRQFILSSKKLLLSDSGFYLCAWGRGGAPTGELFFGEGSRLTVL.

The J gene is TRBJ2-3, the V gene TRBV6-2 or TRBV6-3; tentative D call: TRBD2 (5 bases). V was cut by 4 bases and J by 1 base, with 15 bases left in between. The CDR3 consists of 16 residues. CDR1 and CDR2 (germline): MNHEY, SVGEGT. CDR3 amino acids: CASSLVRGIRTDTQYF. As DNA, the CDR3 is TGTGCCAGCAGTTTGGTACGGGGTATCCGCACAGATACGCAGTATTTT.